Reported below is one T cell receptor (beta chain). Its target is unknown. Method: immunoSEQ multiplex PCR; TCRdb's copy keeps in-frame clones and lacks some. The profile shows 25,000 to 35,000 clones, over 75% of them singletons. This entry is derived from a study of radiotherapy plus CTLA-4 blockade in lung cancer. Study-level findings and limits: Peripheral blood showed expansion of tumor-derived TCR clones after radiotherapy and ipilimumab.

Per germline, CDR1 LGHNA and CDR2 YNFKEQ. V was trimmed by 4 bases and J by 0 bases, leaving 13 bases between them. There are 16 residues in the CDR3. Source: peripheral blood, taken from a patient treated with radiotherapy plus ipilimumab. This receptor was identified in a human donor with non-small cell lung cancer that progressed on radiotherapy plus ipilimumab. The rearrangement links TRBV4-2 to TRBJ2-4, with D possibly being TRBD2 (6 bases). CDR3: CASSPGLEIAKNIQYF. DNA of the CDR3: TGTGCCAGCAGCCCGGGACTGGAGATAGCCAAAAACATTCAGTACTTC.